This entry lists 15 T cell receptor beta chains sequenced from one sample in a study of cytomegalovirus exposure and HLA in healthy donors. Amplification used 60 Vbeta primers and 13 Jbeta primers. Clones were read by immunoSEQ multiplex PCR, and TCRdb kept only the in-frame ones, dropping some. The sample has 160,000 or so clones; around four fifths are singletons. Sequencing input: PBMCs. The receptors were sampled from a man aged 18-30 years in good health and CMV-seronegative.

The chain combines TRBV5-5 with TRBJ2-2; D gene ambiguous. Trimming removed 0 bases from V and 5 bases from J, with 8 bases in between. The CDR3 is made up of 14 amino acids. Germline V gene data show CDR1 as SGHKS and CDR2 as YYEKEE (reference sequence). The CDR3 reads CASSLVASTGELFF. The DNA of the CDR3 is TGTGCCAGCAGCTTGGTTGCGTCAACCGGGGAGCTGTTTTTT.

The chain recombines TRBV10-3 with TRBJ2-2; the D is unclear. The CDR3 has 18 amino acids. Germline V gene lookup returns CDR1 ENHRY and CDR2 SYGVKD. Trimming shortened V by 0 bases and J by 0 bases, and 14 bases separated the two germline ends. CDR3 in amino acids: CAISESLELVSNTGELFF. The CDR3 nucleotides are TGTGCCATCAGTGAGTCGCTTGAACTGGTCTCGAACACCGGGGAGCTGTTTTTT.

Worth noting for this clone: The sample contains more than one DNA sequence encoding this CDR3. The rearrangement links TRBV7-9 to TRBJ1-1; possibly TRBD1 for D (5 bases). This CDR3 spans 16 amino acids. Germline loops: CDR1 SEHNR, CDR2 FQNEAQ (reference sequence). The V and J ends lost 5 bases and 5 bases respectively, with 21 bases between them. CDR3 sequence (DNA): TGTGCCAGCAGCGTACGTGTTCCAGGGCCGGGTACTGAAGCTTTCTTT. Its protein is CASSVRVPGPGTEAFF.

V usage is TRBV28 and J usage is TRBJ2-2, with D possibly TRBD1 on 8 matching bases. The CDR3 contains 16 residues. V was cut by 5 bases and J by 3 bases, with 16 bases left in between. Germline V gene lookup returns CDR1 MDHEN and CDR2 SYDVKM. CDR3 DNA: TGTGCCAGCAGTCAAACAGGGGGGGCGGACACCGGGGAGCTGTTTTTT. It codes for CASSQTGGADTGELFF. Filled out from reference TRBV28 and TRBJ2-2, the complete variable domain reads DVKVTQSSRYLVKRTGEKVFLECVQDMDHENMFWYRQDPGLGLRLIYFSYDVKMKEKGDIPEGYSVSREKKERFSLILESASTNQTSMYLCASSQTGGADTGELFFGEGSRLTVL.

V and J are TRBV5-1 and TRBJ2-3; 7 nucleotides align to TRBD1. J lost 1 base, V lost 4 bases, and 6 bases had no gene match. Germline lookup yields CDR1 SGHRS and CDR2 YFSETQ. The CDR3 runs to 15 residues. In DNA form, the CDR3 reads TGCGCCAGCAGCCCGGGACAGTACGGCACAGATACGCAGTATTTT. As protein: CASSPGQYGTDTQYF.

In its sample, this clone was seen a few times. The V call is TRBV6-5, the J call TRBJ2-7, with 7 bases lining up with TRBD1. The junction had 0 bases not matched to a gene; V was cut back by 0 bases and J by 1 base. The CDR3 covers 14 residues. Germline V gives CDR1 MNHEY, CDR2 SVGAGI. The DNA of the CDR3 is TGTGCCAGCAGTTACTCGGGACAGTCCTACGAGCAGTACTTC. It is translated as CASSYSGQSYEQYF.

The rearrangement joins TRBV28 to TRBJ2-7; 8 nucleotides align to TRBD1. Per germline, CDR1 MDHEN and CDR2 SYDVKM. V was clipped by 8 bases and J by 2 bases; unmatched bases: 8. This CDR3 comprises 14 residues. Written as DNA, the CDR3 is TGTGCCAGCCTACCGACAGGGGCCCCCTACGAGCAGTACTTC. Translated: CASLPTGAPYEQYF.

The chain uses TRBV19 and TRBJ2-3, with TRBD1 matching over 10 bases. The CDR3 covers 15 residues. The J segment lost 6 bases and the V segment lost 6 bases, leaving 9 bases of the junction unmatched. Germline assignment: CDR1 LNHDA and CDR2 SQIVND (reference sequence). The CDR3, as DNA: TGTGCCAGTAGGGGGGGGGACAGGGGACCCGATACGCAGTATTTT. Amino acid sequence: CASRGGDRGPDTQYF.

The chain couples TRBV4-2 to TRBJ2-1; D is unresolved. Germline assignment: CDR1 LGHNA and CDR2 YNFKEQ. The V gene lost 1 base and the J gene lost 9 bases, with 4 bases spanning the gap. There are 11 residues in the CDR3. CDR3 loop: CASSQGIEQFF. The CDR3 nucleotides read TGTGCCAGCAGCCAAGGTATTGAGCAGTTCTTC.

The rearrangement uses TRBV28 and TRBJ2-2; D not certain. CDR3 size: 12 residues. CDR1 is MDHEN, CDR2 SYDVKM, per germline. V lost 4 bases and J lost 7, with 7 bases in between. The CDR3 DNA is TGTGCCAGCAGTTCGCGAGTCGGGGAGCTGTTTTTT. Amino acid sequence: CASSSRVGELFF. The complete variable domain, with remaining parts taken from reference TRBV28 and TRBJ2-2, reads DVKVTQSSRYLVKRTGEKVFLECVQDMDHENMFWYRQDPGLGLRLIYFSYDVKMKEKGDIPEGYSVSREKKERFSLILESASTNQTSMYLCASSSRVGELFFGEGSRLTVL.

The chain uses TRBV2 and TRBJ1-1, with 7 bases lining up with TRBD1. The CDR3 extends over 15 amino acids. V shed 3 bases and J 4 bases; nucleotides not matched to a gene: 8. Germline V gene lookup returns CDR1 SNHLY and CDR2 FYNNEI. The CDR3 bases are TGTGCCAGCAGTGAGATTATCCCAGGGGGCACTGAAGCTTTCTTT. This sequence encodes CASSEIIPGGTEAFF.

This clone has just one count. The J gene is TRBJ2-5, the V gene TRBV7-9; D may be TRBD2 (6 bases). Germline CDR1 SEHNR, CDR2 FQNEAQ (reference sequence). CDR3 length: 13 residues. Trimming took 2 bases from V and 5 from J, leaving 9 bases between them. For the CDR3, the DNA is TGTGCCAGCAGCTTACGGGAGCCGGAGACCCAGTACTTC. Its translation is CASSLREPETQYF.

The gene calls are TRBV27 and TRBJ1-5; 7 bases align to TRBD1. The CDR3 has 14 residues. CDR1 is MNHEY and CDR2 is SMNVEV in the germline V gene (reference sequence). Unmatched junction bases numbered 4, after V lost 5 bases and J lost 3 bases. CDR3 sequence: CASSPDRVNQPQHF. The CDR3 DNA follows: TGTGCCAGCAGTCCCGACAGGGTCAATCAGCCCCAGCATTTT.

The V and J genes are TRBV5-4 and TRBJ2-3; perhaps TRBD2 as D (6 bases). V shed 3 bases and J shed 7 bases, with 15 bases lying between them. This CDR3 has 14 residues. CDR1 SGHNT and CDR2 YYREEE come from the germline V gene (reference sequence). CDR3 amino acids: CASSSPGLPNTQYF. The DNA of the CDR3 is TGTGCCAGCAGCTCACCGGGACTCCCTAATACGCAGTATTTT.

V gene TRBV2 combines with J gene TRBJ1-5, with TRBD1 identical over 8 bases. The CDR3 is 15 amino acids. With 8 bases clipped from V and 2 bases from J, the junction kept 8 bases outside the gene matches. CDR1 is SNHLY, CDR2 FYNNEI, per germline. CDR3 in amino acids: CASGIDRGGNQPQHF. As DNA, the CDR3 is TGTGCCAGCGGAATCGACAGGGGTGGCAATCAGCCCCAGCATTTT.